One and the same sample provided the 26 T cell receptor beta chains below, sequenced in a study of blood T cell repertoires in COVID-19. Assay used: immunoSEQ multiplex PCR; TCRdb lists only in-frame clones, some missing. The sample gives more than 90,000 clones, 80% to 90% of which show up once; roughly 8% is in the top ten. Material for sequencing was peripheral blood. These receptors all stem from a man between 65 and 80 years old who had recovered from COVID-19.

This clone was seen a few times. The chain is built from TRBV12-1 and TRBJ1-1; the D call in the table, TRBD1, was not verified against the DNA. TRBV12-1 is deemed a pseudogene. The CDR3 is made up of 15 amino acids. CDR3 sequence (DNA): TGTGCCAGCAGCCACGGGACAGGGGATTCCACTGAAGCTTTCTTT. Protein product: CASSHGTGDSTEAFF.

This clone was counted at least ten times. The chain has TRBV5-1 and TRBJ2-7; 10 bases map to TRBD1. CDR3 length: 16 residues. Germline V gene data show CDR1 as SGHRS and CDR2 as YFSETQ. The V segment lost 1 base and the J segment 4 bases; nucleotides outside the gene matches: 8. The CDR3 loop is CASSLSGQGSRYEQYF. For the CDR3, the DNA is TGCGCCAGCAGCTTGTCGGGACAGGGGAGTAGGTACGAGCAGTACTTC.

This clone was seen just once. The CDR3: CASDNSGRAYEQYF. The CDR3 region has the DNA TGCGCCAGCGATAATAGCGGGAGGGCCTACGAGCAGTACTTC. The V call is TRBV10-2, the J call TRBJ2-7, with 11 bases matching TRBD2. CDR1 and CDR2 from the germline V gene are WSHSY and SAAADI. This CDR3 region has 14 residues. V shed 8 bases, J shed 2 bases, and the junction held 5 bases outside the gene matches.

The chain combines TRBV19 with TRBJ2-6; D may be TRBD2 (6 bases). Germline V gene data show CDR1 as LNHDA and CDR2 as SQIVND (reference sequence). This CDR3 spans 19 amino acids. The V gene lost 8 bases and the J gene lost 3 bases, with 26 bases spanning the gap. CDR3 sequence: CASSLRAGILTSGANVLTF. CDR3 nucleotides: TGTGCCAGTTCTCTCCGGGCAGGAATCTTGACTAGTGGGGCCAACGTCCTGACTTTC.

The gene calls are TRBV10-1 and TRBJ1-5; D is uncertain. CDR1 and CDR2 (germline): WNHNN, SYGVQD (reference sequence). The V and J ends lost 9 bases and 0 bases respectively, with 12 bases between them. The CDR3 spans 14 residues. This chain's CDR3 is CARTVSDSNQPQHF. For the CDR3, the DNA is TGCGCCAGAACGGTTAGTGATAGCAATCAGCCCCAGCATTTT.

The V gene is TRBV18, the J gene TRBJ1-2; D is ambiguous. CDR1 is KGHSH and CDR2 is LQKENI in the germline V gene. CDR3 length: 13 residues. With 2 bases removed from V and 2 bases from J, the gap between germline ends came to 6 bases. The CDR3 loop reads CASSPTENYGYTF. The DNA of the CDR3 is TGTGCCAGCTCACCAACAGAAAACTATGGCTACACCTTC.

The chain combines TRBV12-2 with TRBJ1-1; TRBD1 is the table's D call and was not checked against the DNA. TRBV12-2 is a known pseudogene. The CDR3 contains 16 residues. The CDR3 reads CASRQIQGRWGTEAFF. CDR3 nucleotide sequence: TGTGCAAGTCGCCAAATACAGGGTCGCTGGGGCACTGAAGCTTTCTTT.

This rearrangement joins TRBV9 to TRBJ2-1, with 7 positions matching TRBD2. Losses at the gene ends were 2 bases for V and 7 bases for J; bases not matched to a gene: 3. Per germline, CDR1 SGDLS and CDR2 YYNGEE. The CDR3 is 13 residues long. CDR3 sequence reads: CASSVGGVNEQFF. The CDR3 DNA reads as TGTGCCAGCAGCGTGGGAGGGGTGAATGAGCAGTTCTTC.

The rearrangement uses TRBV28 and TRBJ1-5; D is perhaps TRBD1 (5 bases). Trimming removed 4 bases at V and 5 bases at J, with 12 bases between. The CDR3 contains 14 residues. CDR1 is MDHEN, CDR2 SYDVKM, per germline. CDR3 coding DNA: TGTGCCAGCAGTTCCATTGGGGGGTATCAGCCCCAGCATTTT. Protein sequence: CASSSIGGYQPQHF.

The chain couples TRBV30 to TRBJ2-1; possibly TRBD1 for D (5 bases). The CDR3 has 15 residues. V lost 0 bases and J lost 0, with 9 bases in between. CDR1 and CDR2 from the germline V gene are GTSNPN and SVGIG (reference sequence). The CDR3 spells CAWSVLRVSYNEQFF. CDR3 DNA: TGTGCCTGGAGTGTACTCAGGGTCTCCTACAATGAGCAGTTCTTC.

This clone was observed a few times. The chain couples TRBV28 to TRBJ1-4; D is perhaps TRBD1 (6 bases). Germline V gene sequence: CDR1 MDHEN, CDR2 SYDVKM. This CDR3 is built from 15 residues. V gave up 5 bases and J gave up 8 bases, with 18 bases separating them. CDR3 amino acids: CASSKYRTVREKLFF. The CDR3 region has the DNA TGTGCCAGCAGTAAATACCGGACAGTACGAGAAAAACTGTTTTTT.

The chain couples TRBV30 to TRBJ2-7, with TRBD2 matching 10 bases. CDR1 is GTSNPN, CDR2 SVGIG, per germline (reference sequence). The CDR3 length is 15 residues. V was clipped by 3 bases and J by 1 base; unmatched bases: 6. The CDR3 reads CAWRGGLARSYEQYF. CDR3 nucleotide sequence: TGTGCCTGGAGGGGGGGACTAGCGAGGTCCTACGAGCAGTACTTC.

The V call is TRBV7-8, the J call TRBJ2-3, with a weak D call TRBD2 (5 bases). The V gene's germline CDR1 is SGHVS and CDR2 FQNEAQ. This CDR3 region has 14 residues. Trimming removed 1 base from V and 8 bases from J, with 13 bases in between. For the CDR3, the DNA is TGTGCCAGCAGCTTAGAGGGAGTTCCCCTTACGCAGTATTTT. Translating it yields CASSLEGVPLTQYF.

The V gene is TRBV4-3, the J gene TRBJ2-2, with 9 bases lining up with TRBD2. Germline assignment: CDR1 LGHNA and CDR2 YSLEER. The CDR3 extends over 17 amino acids. V lost 0 bases, J lost 1 base, and 3 bases stayed unmatched. The CDR3 region has the DNA TGCGCCAGCAGCCAAGATGGACTAGCGTTGAACACCGGGGAGCTGTTTTTT. This translates into CASSQDGLALNTGELFF.

The chain is built from TRBV5-1 and TRBJ2-2, with a weak D call TRBD1 (6 bases). The CDR3 runs 16 residues. Germline CDR1 is SGHRS and CDR2 is YFSETQ. Trimming cost V 4 bases and J 3 bases, with 16 bases left between them. The CDR3 sequence is CASSTDGDTYTGELFF. CDR3 coding DNA: TGCGCCAGCAGCACCGACGGGGACACCTACACCGGGGAGCTGTTTTTT.

This rearrangement joins TRBV29-1 to TRBJ2-1; TRBD2 aligns across 8 bases. J was trimmed by 3 bases and V by 7 bases; bases with no gene match: 8. This CDR3 is 14 amino acids long. Germline CDR1 SQVTM, CDR2 ANQGSEA. The CDR3 sequence: CSGLGAGGYNEQFF. CDR3 DNA: TGCAGCGGCCTCGGGGCGGGGGGCTACAATGAGCAGTTCTTC.

The chain links TRBV19 to TRBJ1-2, with 12 bases fitting TRBD1. V lost 5 bases, J lost 6 bases, and 10 bases stayed unmatched. This CDR3 is built from 16 residues. Germline V gives CDR1 LNHDA, CDR2 SQIVND (reference sequence). Written as DNA, the CDR3 is TGTGCCAGTAGTCAGAGGGCGGGACAGGGGGCGAATGGCTACACCTTC. It encodes CASSQRAGQGANGYTF.

This chain links TRBV3-1 (or the pseudogene TRBV3-2) with TRBJ2-1; D remains ambiguous. This CDR3 region has 16 residues. Germline CDR1 reads LGHDT; CDR2 reads YNNKEL (reference sequence). V was shortened by 1 base and J by 1 base, with 11 bases between the two germline ends. CDR3 in amino acids: CASSQATDPSYNEQFF. DNA for the CDR3: TGTGCCAGCAGCCAAGCAACAGACCCTTCCTACAATGAGCAGTTCTTC.

This clone was detected ten times or more. The V call is TRBV18, the J call TRBJ1-2; D unresolved. This CDR3 spans 13 amino acids. Germline V CDR1 and CDR2: KGHSH, LQKENI. Trimming removed 1 base at V and 1 base at J, with 4 bases between. CDR3 sequence: CASSPQSNYGYTF. For the CDR3, the DNA is TGTGCCAGCTCACCACAGAGTAACTATGGCTACACCTTC. The whole variable domain, remainder taken from reference TRBV18 and TRBJ1-2, is NAGVMQNPRHLVRRRGQEARLRCSPMKGHSHVYWYRQLPEEGLKFMVYLQKENIIDESGMPKERFSAEFPKEGPSILRIQQVVRGDSAAYFCASSPQSNYGYTFGSGTRLTVV.

Of note for this clone: Distinct nucleotide sequences in the sample also encode this CDR3. The rearrangement links TRBV6-6 to TRBJ2-2, with TRBD1 matching 8 bases. Trimming took 5 bases from V and 3 from J; bases not matched to a gene: 5. The CDR3 contains 15 residues. Germline lookup yields CDR1 MNHNY and CDR2 SVGAGI (reference sequence). The CDR3 is CASSPGQGDTGELFF. The DNA for the CDR3 is TGTGCCAGCAGTCCCGGACAGGGAGACACCGGGGAGCTGTTTTTT.

The rearrangement uses TRBV9 and TRBJ2-3; D unclear. Germline CDR1 and CDR2: SGDLS and YYNGEE. The CDR3 covers 13 residues. V gave up 0 bases and J gave up 3 bases, with 5 bases separating them. The CDR3 region is CASSVGRTDTQYF. In nucleotides, the CDR3 is TGTGCCAGCAGCGTAGGGAGAACAGATACGCAGTATTTT.

The CDR3 here is CSAPAGTGTYNEQFF. CDR3 DNA sequence: TGCAGCGCTCCAGCCGGGACAGGGACCTACAATGAGCAGTTCTTC. The chain uses TRBV29-1 and TRBJ2-1; 9 nucleotides line up with TRBD1. Germline CDR1 is SQVTM and CDR2 is ANQGSEA. This CDR3 is 15 amino acids long. V lost 7 bases and J lost 2; bases outside the gene matches: 9.

The chain's CDR3 is CASSLWWGRDGNQPQHF. The CDR3 DNA reads TGTGCCAGCAGTTTATGGTGGGGGCGAGATGGCAATCAGCCCCAGCATTTT. The rearrangement joins TRBV27 to TRBJ1-5; the D gene is possibly TRBD1 (6 bases). The length of the CDR3 is 17 residues. V was clipped by 1 base and J by 2 bases, with 15 bases between them. Germline CDR1 and CDR2: MNHEY and SMNVEV (reference sequence).

The rearrangement links TRBV24-1 to TRBJ1-2; no clear D. The CDR3 covers 14 residues. Germline values: CDR1 KGHDR, CDR2 SFDVKD. The V end lost 1 base, the J end lost 3 bases, and 8 bases lay between the germline ends. The CDR3 region has the DNA TGTGCCACCAGTGATTTCCTGGAGGACTATGGCTACACCTTC. Protein: CATSDFLEDYGYTF.

The V call is TRBV24-1, the J call TRBJ2-1; D is perhaps TRBD1 (6 bases). This CDR3 comprises 16 residues. Trimming removed 1 base at V and 6 bases at J, with 15 bases between. Germline V gene sequence: CDR1 KGHDR, CDR2 SFDVKD. CDR3 residues: CATSDFGQGSGNEQFF. In nucleotides, the CDR3 is TGTGCCACCAGTGATTTCGGTCAGGGGTCAGGCAATGAGCAGTTCTTC.

J is TRBJ1-3 and V is TRBV27; maybe TRBD1 (6 bases). This CDR3 comprises 16 residues. Trimming removed 4 bases at V and 2 bases at J, with 15 bases between. Germline assignment: CDR1 MNHEY and CDR2 SMNVEV (reference sequence). CDR3 in DNA: TGTGCCAGCAGTTCCTTAAAGGGGGTTACTGGAAACACCATATATTTT. Amino acids: CASSSLKGVTGNTIYF.